Listed below are T cell receptor beta chains from one sample, sequenced in a study of T cells after posttransplantation cyclophosphamide. The table came from immunoSEQ multiplex PCR; TCRdb's copy has only in-frame clones and leaves some out. Altogether tens of thousands of clones are present, more than 70% being singletons, with the ten largest covering roughly 2.8%. Sequencing was carried out using PBMCs. These receptors all stem from a man aged 25 to 40 with a blood cancer, CMV-positive, and with a related stem cell donor. Each CDR3 is given without its conserved first and last residue.

J	V	CDR3
TRBJ2-2	TRBV7-9	ASQTPRRLSTGELF
TRBJ1-1	TRBV28	ASSSEGHLPSEAF
TRBJ2-7	TRBV21-1	ASSARDLRSYEQY
TRBJ1-5	TRBV27	ASSLPSRTQVQGTQPQH
TRBJ1-5	TRBV19	ASSIGSAGNQPQH
TRBJ1-2	TRBV13	ASSLQVATNYGYT
TRBJ2-1	TRBV18	ASSPPSNEQF
TRBJ2-7	TRBV11-3	ASSSRGQEQY
TRBJ1-1	TRBV6-5	ASRHLDRVMTEAF
TRBJ1-5	TRBV27	ASSLDSYQPQH
TRBJ2-2	TRBV27	ASSFIAYTGELF
TRBJ2-4	TRBV28	ASSFTGKNIQY
TRBJ1-3	TRBV7-9	ASSWTANSGNTIY
TRBJ2-5	TRBV2	ASSRRGIAETQY
TRBJ1-4	TRBV11-3	ASSSGQGAFNEKLF
TRBJ2-3	TRBV11-2	ASSPGRDTQY
TRBJ1-2	TRBV15	ATSRGGSGQGGGYT
TRBJ2-4	TRBV7-9	ASSATGTEVNIQY
TRBJ2-7	TRBV9	ASSVGYGSSYEQY
TRBJ2-1	TRBV9	ASSVAFRSEQF
TRBJ1-1	TRBV30	AWKVSGQGNRAF
TRBJ1-4	TRBV9	ASSNRATNEKLF
TRBJ2-7	TRBV19	ASSPSHPYEQY
TRBJ1-4	TRBV9	ASSTTGLGEKLF
TRBJ2-7	TRBV6-1	ASRGDSYEQY
TRBJ1-1	TRBV2	ASSEKDRMNTEAF
TRBJ1-2	TRBV25-1	ASEGAWDYGYT
TRBJ1-1	TRBV5-1	ASSFLTGTENTEAF
TRBJ2-7	TRBV7-2	ASSSLGYSSGSRNEQY
TRBJ1-2	TRBV14	ASSPPHGQGDIGYT
TRBJ2-4	TRBV18	ASSQNKNRGRGGNIQY
TRBJ2-7	TRBV7-2	ASSPGLAGAPVEY
TRBJ2-2	TRBV6-5	ASSSDMNTGELF
TRBJ2-5	TRBV6-5	ASRTAGWGETQY
TRBJ2-3	TRBV5-1	ASSLAATSTDTQY
TRBJ2-2	TRBV13	ASSLGRYGELF
TRBJ1-3	TRBV7-8	ASSRTGMAGNTIY
TRBJ2-7	TRBV6-1	ASSATRAGRNEQY
TRBJ2-7	TRBV2	ASSIQGSEQY
TRBJ2-7	TRBV19	ASSPSGQGAHEQY
TRBJ2-7	TRBV18	ASSPLTDSEQY
TRBJ2-7	TRBV4-1	ASSQEGLAGASYEQY
TRBJ2-1	TRBV28	ASSLSGTSGNEQF
TRBJ2-6	TRBV4-2	ASSQAQLAGANVLT
TRBJ2-1	TRBV11-2	ASSFLEWSQGQF
TRBJ1-4	TRBV11-3	ASSLYGQGNEKLF
TRBJ2-2	TRBV7-7	ASSPRETGELF
TRBJ2-4	TRBV2	ASQRELGNIQY
TRBJ2-7	TRBV28	ASSFSLGQGTYEQY
TRBJ2-7	TRBV21-1	ASSKALCPRKEQY
TRBJ2-2	TRBV15	ATSRGGGTGELF